These 19 T cell receptor beta chains were all obtained from the same sample, sequenced in a study of regulatory T cells in long-lasting Graves disease. Relying on iRepertoire HTBI primers and Arm-PCR of CDR3 regions, the team built TCR beta libraries. TCRdb passed the multiplex PCR reads through MiXCR, listing each CDR3 protein once. This table has 300,000 to 400,000 distinct CDR3 sequences, approximately 15% appearing once. Documented time point: newly diagnosed GD, antithyroid drugs for less than 3 months. Researchers made the TCR library from RNA that was extracted from PBMCs. The same sample was also used in a study of T cells in Graves' hyperthyroidism and ophthalmopathy.

The material was peripheral blood mononuclear cells (PBMCs), obtained at new diagnosis, from a patient treated with antithyroid drugs. The receptors originated from a man aged 40-50 years with Graves disease.

This clonotype was seen repeatedly, ten times or more. The J gene is TRBJ2-7, the V gene TRBV20-1; 8 bases match TRBD2. V shed 1 base and J 3 bases; nucleotides not matched to a gene: 5. From germline, CDR1 is DFQATT and CDR2 SNEGSKA (reference sequence). The CDR3 is 14 residues long. CDR3 loop: CSARGAGAVYEQYF. CDR3 coding DNA: TGCAGTGCTAGAGGAGCGGGGGCCGTCTACGAGCAGTACTTC.

This clonotype was picked up a small number of times. The gene calls are TRBV29-1 and TRBJ1-2; D call uncertain. V was clipped by 7 bases and J by 9 bases, with 18 bases between them. This CDR3 has 12 amino acids. The germline V gene encodes CDR1 SQVTM and CDR2 ANQGSEA. CDR3 in amino acids: CSAVTEVRSYTF. CDR3 in DNA: TGCAGCGCCGTTACAGAGGTTAGAAGCTACACCTTC.

As to this clonotype: With a much larger clone just one base away, this may be a read error. The chain links TRBV2 to TRBJ1-2; 11 nucleotides line up with TRBD1. The CDR3 has 14 amino acids. With 6 bases clipped from V and 8 bases from J, the junction kept 8 bases outside the gene matches. The germline gives CDR1 SNHLY, CDR2 FYNNEI. The DNA of the CDR3 is TGTGCCAGCAGAGGGACAGGGGGGGGGAAGGGCTACACCTTC. This sequence encodes CASRGTGGGKGYTF.

This clonotype was observed at least ten times. The chain combines TRBV7-2 with TRBJ2-3; 10 nucleotides align to TRBD2. CDR3 length: 16 residues. The germline V gene encodes CDR1 SGHTA and CDR2 FQGNSA. Unmatched junction bases numbered 5, after V lost 4 bases and J lost 1 base. The CDR3 sequence: CASSSDLAGGTDTQYF. The CDR3 nucleotides read TGTGCCAGCAGCTCAGACCTAGCGGGGGGCACAGATACGCAGTATTTT.

In its sample, this clonotype was seen many times. The chain couples TRBV30 to TRBJ1-2; D gene unclear. Per the germline V gene, CDR1 is GTSNPN and CDR2 is SVGIG (reference sequence). Trimming stripped 0 bases from V and 8 bases from J, with 10 bases between. The CDR3 is 12 amino acids. The CDR3 protein is CAWSVDHGGYTF. The CDR3, as DNA: TGTGCCTGGAGTGTGGACCATGGAGGCTACACCTTC.

The chain uses TRBV6-1 and TRBJ2-7, with a weak D call TRBD1 (7 bases). The CDR3 loop spans 13 amino acids. Germline CDR1 reads MNHNS; CDR2 reads SASEGT. V was shortened by 4 bases and J by 5 bases, with 12 bases between the two germline ends. DNA of the CDR3: TGTGCCAGCAGTGGACAGGGCGGGGACGAGCAGTACTTC. Translating it yields CASSGQGGDEQYF.

This clonotype was detected ten times or more. This chain connects TRBV20-1 to TRBJ2-1; 14 bases line up with TRBD2. Germline CDR1 reads DFQATT; CDR2 reads SNEGSKA (reference sequence). The CDR3 sequence is 18 residues long. With 1 base clipped from V and 6 bases from J, the junction kept 11 bases outside the gene matches. For the CDR3, the DNA is TGCAGTGCTAGAGGACAGGGGACTAGCGGGAGACAATCCAATGAGCAGTTCTTC. This codes for CSARGQGTSGRQSNEQFF.

The chain uses TRBV5-4 and TRBJ2-2; a weak D match, TRBD1 (5 bases). The CDR3 extends over 17 amino acids. V shed 0 bases and J shed 3 bases, with 15 bases lying between them. Germline values: CDR1 SGHNT, CDR2 YYREEE (reference sequence). CDR3 bases: TGTGCCAGCAGCTTGGCCGCAGGGAAAAGGGACACCGGGGAGCTGTTTTTT. Translating it yields CASSLAAGKRDTGELFF. The full variable domain, its missing parts supplied by reference TRBV5-4 and TRBJ2-2, is ETGVTQSPTHLIKTRGQQVTLRCSSQSGHNTVSWYQQALGQGPQFIFQYYREEENGRGNFPPRFSGLQFPNYSSELNVNALELDDSALYLCASSLAAGKRDTGELFFGEGSRLTVL.

This rearrangement joins TRBV27 to TRBJ2-7; the match to TRBD1 covers 7 bases. CDR1 and CDR2 from the germline V gene are MNHEY and SMNVEV (reference sequence). Losses at the gene ends were 1 base for V and 1 base for J; bases not matched to a gene: 4. The CDR3 loop spans 15 amino acids. The CDR3 region has the DNA TGTGCCAGCAGTTTATACCGGACAGGTTCCTACGAGCAGTACTTC. Amino acids: CASSLYRTGSYEQYF.

This clonotype was found many times. The chain recombines TRBV24-1 with TRBJ2-1; D tentatively reads TRBD1 or TRBD2 (6 bases each). The CDR3 totals 13 residues. V was trimmed by 10 bases and J by 0 bases, leaving 9 bases between them. In germline, CDR1 is KGHDR, CDR2 SFDVKD. CDR3 residues: CATRGPSYNEQFF. DNA for the CDR3: TGTGCCACTCGGGGGCCCTCCTACAATGAGCAGTTCTTC.

The rearrangement joins TRBV9 to TRBJ2-6, with a weak D call TRBD1 (6 bases). From germline, CDR1 is SGDLS and CDR2 YYNGEE. The CDR3 runs to 22 residues. V gave up 0 bases and J gave up 1 base, with 26 bases separating them. CDR3 residues: CASSVGVIIPGTHTSGANVLTF. CDR3 in DNA: TGTGCCAGCAGCGTAGGGGTAATTATCCCCGGGACACATACTTCTGGGGCCAACGTCCTGACTTTC.

This clonotype was seen more than once but under ten times. This rearrangement joins TRBV12-5 to TRBJ1-4; no firm D call. V lost 0 bases and J lost 0, with 17 bases in between. Germline CDR1 and CDR2: LGHNT and FRNRAP. This CDR3 region has 19 residues. As DNA, the CDR3 is TGTGCTAGTGGTTTGGTACTCGGTAGGGTTGTTGCAACTAATGAAAAACTGTTTTTT. Translating it yields CASGLVLGRVVATNEKLFF. The full variable domain, completed using reference TRBV12-5 and TRBJ1-4, is DARVTQTPRHKVTEMGQEVTMRCQPILGHNTVFWYRQTMMQGLELLAYFRNRAPLDDSGMPKDRFSAEMPDATLATLKIQPSEPRDSAVYFCASGLVLGRVVATNEKLFFGSGTQLSVL.

The table lists this clonotype with many counts. The chain links TRBV3-1 to TRBJ1-1; no clear D. The CDR3 has 13 amino acids. The V and J ends lost 4 bases and 4 bases respectively, with 10 bases between them. Germline values: CDR1 LGHDT, CDR2 YNNKEL (reference sequence). As DNA, the CDR3 is TGTGCCAGCAGCCCCGGCTTCGGCACTGAAGCTTTCTTT. Translated: CASSPGFGTEAFF.

In this sample, this clonotype turned up many times. The chain couples TRBV6-1 to TRBJ2-3; tentatively, D is TRBD1 (6 bases). V gave up 7 bases and J gave up 5 bases, with 13 bases separating them. CDR3 length: 13 residues. CDR1 is MNHNS and CDR2 is SASEGT in the germline V gene. The CDR3, as DNA: TGTGCCAGCACCAATACAGGGAGAGATACGCAGTATTTT. As protein: CASTNTGRDTQYF.

There are many counts of this clonotype. This chain connects TRBV28 to TRBJ2-7; 9 nucleotides agree with TRBD2. V was pared by 6 bases and J by 4 bases, with 7 bases of the junction left unmatched. Germline CDR1 MDHEN, CDR2 SYDVKM. The CDR3 runs to 14 residues. The CDR3 region is CASSTLAGLYEQYF. The CDR3, as DNA: TGTGCCAGCAGCACCCTAGCGGGGCTATACGAGCAGTACTTC.

In this sample, this clonotype turned up many times. The chain couples TRBV5-1 to TRBJ2-6; unclear D gene. The CDR3 consists of 15 residues. The germline V gene encodes CDR1 SGHRS and CDR2 YFSETQ. Trimming stripped 0 bases from V and 2 bases from J, with 6 bases between. The DNA of the CDR3 is TGCGCCAGCAGCTTGGGCGGAACTGGGGCCAACGTCCTGACTTTC. It encodes CASSLGGTGANVLTF.

This clonotype was observed many times. The chain carries TRBV5-6 and TRBJ1-1; D is unresolved. This CDR3 has 15 amino acids. V lost 5 bases and J 0 bases, leaving 14 bases between the germline ends. Germline lookup yields CDR1 SGHDT and CDR2 YYEEEE. The CDR3 reads CASSFGPVMNTEAFF. In nucleotides, the CDR3 is TGTGCCAGCAGTTTTGGTCCAGTTATGAACACTGAAGCTTTCTTT.

As for this clonotype: At one of its ends the junction is not consistent with the germline gene, which may arise from a read error. This chain joins TRBV5-6 and TRBJ2-1; 7 bases are shared with TRBD1. The germline V gene encodes CDR1 SGHDT and CDR2 YYEEEE. The CDR3 spans 13 residues. In DNA, the CDR3 is TGTGCCACCTCCGAGACAGGGTACAATGAGCAGCTCTTC. Translation gives CATSETGYNEQLF.

This clonotype was recorded many times. V gene TRBV5-1 combines with J gene TRBJ2-7; D gene uncertain. The CDR3 runs to 14 residues. Looked up from germline, CDR1 is SGHRS and CDR2 is YFSETQ. Trimming removed 0 bases at V and 3 bases at J, with 10 bases between. DNA for the CDR3: TGCGCCAGCAGCTTGGAGGTGGTAAACTACGAGCAGTACTTC. This sequence encodes CASSLEVVNYEQYF.